Detailed here is one TCR beta chain. The germline CDR1 and CDR2 sequences are SGHTA and FQGTGA. This CDR3 comprises 14 residues. The V and J ends lost 1 base and 8 bases respectively, with 15 bases between them. The data stem from a study of technical replicates of blood from a handful of donors. Sequencing was performed with immunoSEQ multiplex PCR; in TCRdb, only in-frame clones are kept and a portion is missing. The sample shows 60,000 to 85,000 clones, roughly 94% of them seen only once. The chain employs TRBV7-3 and TRBJ2-7; weak D call: TRBD1 (6 bases). The receptor was derived from a human donor in good health. Sequenced material: T cells isolated from PBMCs. CDR3 DNA sequence: TGTGCCAGCAGCTTAAAACCGGGACACCCTAAGCAGTACTTC. Translated: CASSLKPGHPKQYF. Looking up the rest from reference TRBV7-3 and TRBJ2-7 gives the full variable domain: GAGVSQTPSNKVTEKGKYVELRCDPISGHTALYWYRQSLGQGPEFLIYFQGTGAADDSGLPNDRFFAVRPEGSVSTLKIQRTERGDSAVYLCASSLKPGHPKQYFGPGTRLTVT.